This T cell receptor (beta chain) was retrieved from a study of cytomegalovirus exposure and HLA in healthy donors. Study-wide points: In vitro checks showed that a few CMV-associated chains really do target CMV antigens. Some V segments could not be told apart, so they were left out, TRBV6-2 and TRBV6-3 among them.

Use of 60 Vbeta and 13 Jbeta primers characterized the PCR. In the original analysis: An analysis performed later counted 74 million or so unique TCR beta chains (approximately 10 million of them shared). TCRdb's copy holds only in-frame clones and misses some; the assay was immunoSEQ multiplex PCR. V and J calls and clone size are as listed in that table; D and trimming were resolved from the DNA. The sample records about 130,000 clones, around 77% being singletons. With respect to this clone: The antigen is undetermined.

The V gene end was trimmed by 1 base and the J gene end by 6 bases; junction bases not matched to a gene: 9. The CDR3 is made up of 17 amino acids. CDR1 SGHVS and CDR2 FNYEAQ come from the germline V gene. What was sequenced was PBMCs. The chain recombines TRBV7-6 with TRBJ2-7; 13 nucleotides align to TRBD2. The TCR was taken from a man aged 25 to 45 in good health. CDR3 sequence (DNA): TGTGCCAGCAGCTTAGGGGAACTAGCGGGAGGGCCATTCGAGCAGTACTTC. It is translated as CASSLGELAGGPFEQYF.